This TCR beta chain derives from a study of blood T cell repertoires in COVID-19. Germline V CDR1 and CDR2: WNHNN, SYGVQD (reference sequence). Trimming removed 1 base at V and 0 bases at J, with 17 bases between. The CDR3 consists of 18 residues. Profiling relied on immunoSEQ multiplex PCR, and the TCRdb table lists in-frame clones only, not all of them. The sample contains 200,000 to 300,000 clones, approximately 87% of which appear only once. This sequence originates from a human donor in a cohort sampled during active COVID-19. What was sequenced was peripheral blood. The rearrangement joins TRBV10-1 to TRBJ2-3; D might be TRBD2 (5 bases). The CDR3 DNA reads TGCGCCAGCAGTGAGTGGGCTAGCTCCGTCCTAAGCACAGATACGCAGTATTTT. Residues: CASSEWASSVLSTDTQYF.